Below are 2 T cell receptor beta chains sequenced from a single sample in a study of cytomegalovirus exposure and HLA in healthy donors. The PCR ran on 60 Vbeta and 13 Jbeta primers. Repertoires were generated with immunoSEQ multiplex PCR, while TCRdb's copy carries only in-frame clones and drops some. The sample lists almost 200,000 clones; over 75% were seen once. Material: PBMCs. These receptors originate from a woman in her fifties or sixties in good health and CMV-seronegative.

The genes are TRBV2 and TRBJ2-5; TRBD2 might be the D (5 bases). V shed 4 bases and J shed 2 bases, with 8 bases lying between them. The CDR3 consists of 13 residues. From germline, CDR1 is SNHLY and CDR2 FYNNEI. CDR3 sequence (DNA): TGTGCCAGCAGTGCCCAGCGGCAAGAGACCCAGTACTTC. Translating gives CASSAQRQETQYF.

The chain carries TRBV4-3 and TRBJ2-1; 8 bases fit TRBD2. Germline V CDR1 and CDR2: LGHNA, YSLEER. Trimming removed 8 bases from V and 2 bases from J; junction bases left unmatched: 14. The CDR3 totals 17 residues. The CDR3: CASGPTSGSLTYNEQFF. CDR3 DNA sequence: TGCGCCAGCGGGCCTACTAGCGGCAGTTTAACCTACAATGAGCAGTTCTTC.